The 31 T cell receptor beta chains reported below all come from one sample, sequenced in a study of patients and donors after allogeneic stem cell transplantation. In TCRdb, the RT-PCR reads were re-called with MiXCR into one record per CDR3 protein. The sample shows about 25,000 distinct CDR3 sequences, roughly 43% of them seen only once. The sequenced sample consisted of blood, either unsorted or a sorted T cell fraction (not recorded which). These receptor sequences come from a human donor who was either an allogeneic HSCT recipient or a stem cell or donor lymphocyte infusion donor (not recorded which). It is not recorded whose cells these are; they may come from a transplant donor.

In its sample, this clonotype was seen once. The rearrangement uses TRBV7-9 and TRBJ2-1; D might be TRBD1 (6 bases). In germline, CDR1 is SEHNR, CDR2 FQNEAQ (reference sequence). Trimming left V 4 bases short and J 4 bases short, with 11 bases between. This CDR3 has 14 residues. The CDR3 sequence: CASSYSGAYNEQFF. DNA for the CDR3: TGTGCCAGCAGCTACTCAGGGGCTTACAATGAGCAGTTCTTC.

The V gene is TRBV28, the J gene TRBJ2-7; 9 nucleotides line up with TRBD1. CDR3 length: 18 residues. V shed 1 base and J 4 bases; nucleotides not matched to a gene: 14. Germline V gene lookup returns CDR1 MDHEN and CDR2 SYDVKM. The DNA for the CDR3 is TGTGCCAGCAGTTTATACTCCTACAGGACAGGGGTTTCGTACGAGCAGTACTTC. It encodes CASSLYSYRTGVSYEQYF.

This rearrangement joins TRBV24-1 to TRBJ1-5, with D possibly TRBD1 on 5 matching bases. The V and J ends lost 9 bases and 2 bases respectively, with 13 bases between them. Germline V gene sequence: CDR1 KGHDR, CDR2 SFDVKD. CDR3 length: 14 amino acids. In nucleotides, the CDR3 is TGTGCCACCTCCCCCGGGGGGGGCAATCAGCCCCAGCATTTT. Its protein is CATSPGGGNQPQHF.

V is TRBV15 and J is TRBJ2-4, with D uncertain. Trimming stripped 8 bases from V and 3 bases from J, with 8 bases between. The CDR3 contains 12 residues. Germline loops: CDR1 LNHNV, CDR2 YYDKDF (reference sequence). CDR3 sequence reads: CATSPGKNIQYF. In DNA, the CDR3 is TGTGCCACCTCCCCAGGCAAAAACATTCAGTACTTC.

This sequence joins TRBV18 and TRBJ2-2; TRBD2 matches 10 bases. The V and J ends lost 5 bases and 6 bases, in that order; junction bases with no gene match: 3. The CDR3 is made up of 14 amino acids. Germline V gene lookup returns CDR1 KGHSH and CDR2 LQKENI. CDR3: CASSTTSGAGELFF. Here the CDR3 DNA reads TGTGCCAGCTCAACAACTAGCGGGGCCGGGGAGCTGTTTTTT.

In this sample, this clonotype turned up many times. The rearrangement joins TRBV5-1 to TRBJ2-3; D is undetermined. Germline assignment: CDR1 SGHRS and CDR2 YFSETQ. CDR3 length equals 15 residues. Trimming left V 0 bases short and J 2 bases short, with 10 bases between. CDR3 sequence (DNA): TGCGCCAGCAGCTTGGTGGCTACCCTCACAGATACGCAGTATTTT. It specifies CASSLVATLTDTQYF.

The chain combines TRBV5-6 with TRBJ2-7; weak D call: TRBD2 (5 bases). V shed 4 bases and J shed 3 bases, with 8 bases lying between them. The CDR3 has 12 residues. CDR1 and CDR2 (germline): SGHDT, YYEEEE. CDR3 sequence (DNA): TGTGCCAGCAGCACCGACTACTACGAGCAGTACTTC. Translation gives CASSTDYYEQYF. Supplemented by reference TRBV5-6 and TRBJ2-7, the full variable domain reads DAGVTQSPTHLIKTRGQQVTLRCSPKSGHDTVSWYQQALGQGPQFIFQYYEEEERQRGNFPDRFSGHQFPNYSSELNVNALLLGDSALYLCASSTDYYEQYFGPGTRLTVT.

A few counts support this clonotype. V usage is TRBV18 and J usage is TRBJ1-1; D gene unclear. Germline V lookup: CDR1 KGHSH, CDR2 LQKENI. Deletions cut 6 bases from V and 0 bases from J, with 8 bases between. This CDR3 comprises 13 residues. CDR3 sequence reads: CASSLVLNTEAFF. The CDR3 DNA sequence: TGTGCCAGCTCCCTCGTACTGAACACTGAAGCTTTCTTT.

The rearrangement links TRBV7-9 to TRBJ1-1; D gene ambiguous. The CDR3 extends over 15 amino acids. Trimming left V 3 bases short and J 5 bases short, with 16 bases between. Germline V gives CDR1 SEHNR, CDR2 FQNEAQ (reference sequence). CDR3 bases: TGTGCCAGCAGCTTTTATCGGTTCGGGTGGACTGAAGCTTTCTTT. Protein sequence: CASSFYRFGWTEAFF.

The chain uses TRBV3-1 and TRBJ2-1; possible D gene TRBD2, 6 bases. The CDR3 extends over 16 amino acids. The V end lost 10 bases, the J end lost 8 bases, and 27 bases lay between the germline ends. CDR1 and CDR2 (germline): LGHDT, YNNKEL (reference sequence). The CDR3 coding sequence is TGTGCCACCCCCGACTCGCTAGCGTACCCCCCCGATGAGCAGTTCTTC. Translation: CATPDSLAYPPDEQFF.

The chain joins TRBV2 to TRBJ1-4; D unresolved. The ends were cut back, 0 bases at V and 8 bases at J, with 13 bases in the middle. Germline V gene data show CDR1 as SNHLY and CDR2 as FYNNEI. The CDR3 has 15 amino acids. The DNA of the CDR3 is TGTGCCAGCAGTGAAGCCGGACGGCTAAACGAAAAACTGTTTTTT. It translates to CASSEAGRLNEKLFF.

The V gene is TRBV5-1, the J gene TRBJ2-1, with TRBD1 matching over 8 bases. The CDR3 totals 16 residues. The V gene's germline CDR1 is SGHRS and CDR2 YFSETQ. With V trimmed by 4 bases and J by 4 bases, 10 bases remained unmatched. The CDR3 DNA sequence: TGCGCCAGCAGCATCCAGGGGGCGCAGGGTTACAATGAGCAGTTCTTC. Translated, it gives CASSIQGAQGYNEQFF. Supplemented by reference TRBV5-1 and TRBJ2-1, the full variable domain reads KAGVTQTPRYLIKTRGQQVTLSCSPISGHRSVSWYQQTPGQGLQFLFEYFSETQRNKGNFPGRFSGRQFSNSRSEMNVSTLELGDSALYLCASSIQGAQGYNEQFFGPGTRLTVL.

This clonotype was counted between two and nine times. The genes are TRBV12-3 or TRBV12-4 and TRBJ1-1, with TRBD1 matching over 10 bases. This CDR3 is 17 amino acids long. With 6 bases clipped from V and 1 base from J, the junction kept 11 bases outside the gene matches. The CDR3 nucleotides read TGTGCCAGCAGCCGGGACAGGGGATCCGTAGGGAACACTGAAGCTTTCTTT. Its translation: CASSRDRGSVGNTEAFF.

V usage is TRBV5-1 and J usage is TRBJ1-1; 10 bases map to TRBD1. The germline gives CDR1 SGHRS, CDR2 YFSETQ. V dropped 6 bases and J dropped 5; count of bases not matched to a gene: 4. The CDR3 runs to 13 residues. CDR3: CASIRTGGTEAFF. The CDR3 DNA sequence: TGCGCCAGCATCCGGACAGGGGGAACTGAAGCTTTCTTT.

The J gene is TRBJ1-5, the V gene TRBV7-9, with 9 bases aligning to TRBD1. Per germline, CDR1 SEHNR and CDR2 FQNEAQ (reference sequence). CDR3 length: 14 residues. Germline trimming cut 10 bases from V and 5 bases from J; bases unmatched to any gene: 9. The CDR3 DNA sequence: TGTGCCACCACACAGGGGGCCAACGATCAGCCCCAGCATTTT. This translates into CATTQGANDQPQHF.

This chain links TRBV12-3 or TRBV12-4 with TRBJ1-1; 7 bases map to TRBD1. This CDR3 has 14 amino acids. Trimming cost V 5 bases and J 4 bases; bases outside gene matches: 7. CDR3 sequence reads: CASSLLRDSTEAFF. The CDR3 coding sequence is TGTGCCAGCAGTCTACTCCGGGACAGCACTGAAGCTTTCTTT.

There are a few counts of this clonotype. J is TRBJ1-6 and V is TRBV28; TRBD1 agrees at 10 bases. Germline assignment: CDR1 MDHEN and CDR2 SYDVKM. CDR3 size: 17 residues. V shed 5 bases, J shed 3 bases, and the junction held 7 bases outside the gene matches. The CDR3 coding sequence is TGTGCCAGCAGTGTCTCCGGGACAGGGGACTATAATTCACCCCTCCACTTT. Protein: CASSVSGTGDYNSPLHF.

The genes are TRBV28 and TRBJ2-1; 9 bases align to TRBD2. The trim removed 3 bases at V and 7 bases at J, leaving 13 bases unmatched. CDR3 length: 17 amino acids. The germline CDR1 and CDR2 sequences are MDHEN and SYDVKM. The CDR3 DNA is TGTGCCAGCAGTTTTTCTCTTTTGGGAGCGGGGGGTAATGAGCAGTTCTTC. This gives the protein CASSFSLLGAGGNEQFF.

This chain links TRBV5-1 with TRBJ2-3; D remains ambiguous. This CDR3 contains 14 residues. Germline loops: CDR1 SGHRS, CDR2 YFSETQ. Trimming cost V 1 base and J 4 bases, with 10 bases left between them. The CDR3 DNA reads TGCGCCAGCAGCTTGATGAGTCAAGCAGATACGCAGTATTTT. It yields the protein CASSLMSQADTQYF.

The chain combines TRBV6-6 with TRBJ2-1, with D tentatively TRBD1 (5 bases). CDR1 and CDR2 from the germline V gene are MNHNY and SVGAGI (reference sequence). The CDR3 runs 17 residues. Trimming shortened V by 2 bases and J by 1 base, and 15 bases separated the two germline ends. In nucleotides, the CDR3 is TGTGCCAGCAGTTACCCCCTGGCAGGGAAGTCCTACAATGAGCAGTTCTTC. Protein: CASSYPLAGKSYNEQFF.

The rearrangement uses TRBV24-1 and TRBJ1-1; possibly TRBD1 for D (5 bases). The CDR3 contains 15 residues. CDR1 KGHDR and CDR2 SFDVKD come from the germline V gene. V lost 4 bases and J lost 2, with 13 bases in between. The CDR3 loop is CATSDTGHLNTEAFF. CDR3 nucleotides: TGTGCCACCAGTGACACAGGACACCTAAACACTGAAGCTTTCTTT.

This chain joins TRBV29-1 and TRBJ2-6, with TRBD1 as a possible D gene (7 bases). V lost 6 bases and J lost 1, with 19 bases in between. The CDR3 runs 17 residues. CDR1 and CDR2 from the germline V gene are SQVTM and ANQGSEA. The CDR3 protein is CSVPNRGGLSGANVLTF. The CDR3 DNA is TGCAGCGTACCAAACAGGGGAGGTCTTTCTGGGGCCAACGTCCTGACTTTC.

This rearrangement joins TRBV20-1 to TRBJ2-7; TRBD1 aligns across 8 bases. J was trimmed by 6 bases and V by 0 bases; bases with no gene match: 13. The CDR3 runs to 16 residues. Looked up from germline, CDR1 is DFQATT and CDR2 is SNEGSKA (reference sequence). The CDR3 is CSARDPDTGGPREQYF. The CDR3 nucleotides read TGCAGTGCTAGAGACCCTGACACAGGGGGTCCTCGCGAGCAGTACTTC.

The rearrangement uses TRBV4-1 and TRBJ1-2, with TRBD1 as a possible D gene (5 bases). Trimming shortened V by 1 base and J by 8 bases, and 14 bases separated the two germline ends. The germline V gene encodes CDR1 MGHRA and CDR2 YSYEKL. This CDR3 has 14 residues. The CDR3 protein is CASSQAFRVDGYTF. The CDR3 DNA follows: TGCGCCAGCAGCCAAGCCTTCAGGGTCGACGGCTACACCTTC.

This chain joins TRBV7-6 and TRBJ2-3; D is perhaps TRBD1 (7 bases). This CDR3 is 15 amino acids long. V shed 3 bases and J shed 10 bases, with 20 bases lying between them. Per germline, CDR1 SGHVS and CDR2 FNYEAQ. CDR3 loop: CASSLAGTAPGAQYF. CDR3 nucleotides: TGTGCCAGCAGCTTGGCCGGGACAGCACCGGGGGCGCAGTATTTT.

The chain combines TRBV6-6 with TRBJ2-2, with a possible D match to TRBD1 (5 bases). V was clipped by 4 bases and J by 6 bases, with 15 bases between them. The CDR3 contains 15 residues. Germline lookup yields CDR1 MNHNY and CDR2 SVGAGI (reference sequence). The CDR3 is CASSFSSLGAGELFF. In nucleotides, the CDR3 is TGTGCCAGCAGTTTCTCCAGTTTAGGGGCCGGGGAGCTGTTTTTT.

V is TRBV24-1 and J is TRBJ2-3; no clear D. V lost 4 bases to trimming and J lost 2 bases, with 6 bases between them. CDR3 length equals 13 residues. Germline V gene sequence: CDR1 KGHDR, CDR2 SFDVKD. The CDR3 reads CATSESPTDTQYF. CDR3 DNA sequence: TGTGCCACCAGTGAAAGCCCCACAGATACGCAGTATTTT.

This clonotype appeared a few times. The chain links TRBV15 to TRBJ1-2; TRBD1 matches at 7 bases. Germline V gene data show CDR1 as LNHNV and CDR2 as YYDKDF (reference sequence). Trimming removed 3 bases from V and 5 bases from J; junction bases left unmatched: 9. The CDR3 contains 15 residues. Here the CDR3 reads CATSRAGQEAYGYTF. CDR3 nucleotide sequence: TGTGCCACCAGCAGGGCCGGACAGGAGGCATATGGCTACACCTTC.

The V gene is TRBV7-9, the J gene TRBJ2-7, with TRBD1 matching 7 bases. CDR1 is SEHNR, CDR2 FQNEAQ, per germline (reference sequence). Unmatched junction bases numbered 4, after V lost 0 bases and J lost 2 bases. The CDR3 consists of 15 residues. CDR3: CASSLARTGTYEQYF. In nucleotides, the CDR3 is TGTGCCAGCAGCTTAGCGCGGACAGGAACCTACGAGCAGTACTTC.

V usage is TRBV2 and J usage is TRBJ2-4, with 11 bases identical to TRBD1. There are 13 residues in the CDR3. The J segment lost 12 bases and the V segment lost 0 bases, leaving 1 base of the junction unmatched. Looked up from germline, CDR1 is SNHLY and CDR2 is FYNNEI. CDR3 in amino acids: CASSEAGTGGQYF. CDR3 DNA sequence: TGTGCCAGCAGTGAAGCAGGGACAGGGGGTCAGTACTTC.

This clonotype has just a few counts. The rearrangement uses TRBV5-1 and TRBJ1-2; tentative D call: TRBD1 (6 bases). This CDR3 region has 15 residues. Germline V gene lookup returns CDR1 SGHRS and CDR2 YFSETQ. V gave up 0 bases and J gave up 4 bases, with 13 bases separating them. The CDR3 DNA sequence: TGCGCCAGCAGCTTGGAGGGGGGAGGTAGCTATGGCTACACCTTC. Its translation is CASSLEGGGSYGYTF.